This T cell receptor beta chain was captured by sequencing in a study of blood T cell repertoires in COVID-19. Study-wide background: The United States, Italy and Spain supplied acute and convalescent COVID-19 samples. PBMCs, B-cell-depleted T cells, or T cells were the source of the cDNA or gDNA that made up the material.

In the original workflow: For nucleated cells, counts were estimated from reference gene primer amplification. This table comes from immunoSEQ multiplex PCR, and its TCRdb copy is limited to in-frame clones, with some not included. The D gene and trimming were derived from the DNA, and the V and J assignments and clone size from that table. The sample lists fewer than 70,000 clones, about four fifths occurring once. Sequencing used peripheral blood. This TCR was recovered from a human donor in a cohort sampled during active COVID-19.

This chain's CDR3 is CASSRSGTSGGRAYEQYF. The CDR3 DNA is TGTGCCAGCAGCCGATCCGGGACTAGCGGAGGAAGGGCCTACGAGCAGTACTTC. The J gene is TRBJ2-7, the V gene TRBV14, with 11 bases aligning to TRBD2. CDR1 SGHDN and CDR2 FVKESK come from the germline V gene. Germline trimming cut 4 bases from V and 2 bases from J; bases unmatched to any gene: 13. The CDR3 loop spans 18 amino acids.